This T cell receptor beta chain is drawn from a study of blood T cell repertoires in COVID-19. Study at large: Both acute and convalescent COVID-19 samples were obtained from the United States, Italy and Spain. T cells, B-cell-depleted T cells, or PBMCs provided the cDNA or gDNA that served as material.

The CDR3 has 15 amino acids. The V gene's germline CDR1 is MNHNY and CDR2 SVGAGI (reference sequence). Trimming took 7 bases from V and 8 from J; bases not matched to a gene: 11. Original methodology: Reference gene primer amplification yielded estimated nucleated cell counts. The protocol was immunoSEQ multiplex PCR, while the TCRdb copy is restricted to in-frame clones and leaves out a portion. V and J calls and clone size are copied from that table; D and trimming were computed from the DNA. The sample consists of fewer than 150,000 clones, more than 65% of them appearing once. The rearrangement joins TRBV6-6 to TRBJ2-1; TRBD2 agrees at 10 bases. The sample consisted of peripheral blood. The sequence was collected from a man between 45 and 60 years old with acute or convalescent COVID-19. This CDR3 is CASNPAGGLLDEQFF. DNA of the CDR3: TGTGCCAGCAACCCAGCGGGGGGGCTCCTCGATGAGCAGTTCTTC.